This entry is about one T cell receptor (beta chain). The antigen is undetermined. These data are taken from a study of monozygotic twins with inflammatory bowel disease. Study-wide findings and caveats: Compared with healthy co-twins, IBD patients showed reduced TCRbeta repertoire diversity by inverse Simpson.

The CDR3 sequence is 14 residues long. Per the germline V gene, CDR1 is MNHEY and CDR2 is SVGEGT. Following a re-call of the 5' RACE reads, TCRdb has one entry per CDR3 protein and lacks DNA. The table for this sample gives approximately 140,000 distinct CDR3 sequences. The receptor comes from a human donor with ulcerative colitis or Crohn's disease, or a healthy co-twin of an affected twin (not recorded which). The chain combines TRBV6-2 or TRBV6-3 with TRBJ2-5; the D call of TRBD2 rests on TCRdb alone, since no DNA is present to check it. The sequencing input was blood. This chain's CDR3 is CASHRTSGGETQYF.